These 22 T cell receptor beta chains share one sample of origin, sequenced in a study of T cell responses to AZD1222 COVID-19 vaccine. Sequencing was performed with immunoSEQ multiplex PCR; in TCRdb, only in-frame clones are kept and a portion is missing. The table includes about 120,000 clones, approximately 89% detected once. The material sequenced was peripheral blood, taken on day 0 of AZD1222 vaccination. Receptors originate from an adult in good health.

V is TRBV18 and J is TRBJ2-7; no clear D. Looked up from germline, CDR1 is KGHSH and CDR2 is LQKENI. The germline V and J ends were trimmed by 3 bases and 2 bases, with 11 bases remaining between them. The CDR3 spans 14 residues. The CDR3 DNA sequence: TGTGCCAGCTCACCCGCTAGGTTCACCTACGAGCAGTACTTC. It translates to CASSPARFTYEQYF.

J is TRBJ1-6 and V is TRBV12-3 or TRBV12-4, with D uncertain. Trimming shortened V by 3 bases and J by 15 bases, and 12 bases separated the two germline ends. This CDR3 spans 12 amino acids. The CDR3 loop reads CASSFPAGSLHF. CDR3 DNA sequence: TGTGCCAGCAGTTTCCCGGCGGGAAGCCTCCACTTT.

The chain employs TRBV7-2 and TRBJ2-7, with 7 bases aligning to TRBD1. The V gene end was trimmed by 5 bases and the J gene end by 4 bases; junction bases not matched to a gene: 8. CDR3 length: 14 residues. Germline assignment: CDR1 SGHTA and CDR2 FQGNSA. The CDR3 is CASSRSNRGYEQYF. The CDR3 DNA is TGTGCCAGCAGCCGTTCCAACAGGGGTTACGAGCAGTACTTC.

Written as DNA, the CDR3 is TGTGCCAGCCGGGGGAAATCCGGGACTACAAAGAACACCGGGGAGCTGTTTTTT. Protein product: CASRGKSGTTKNTGELFF. This chain uses TRBV19 with TRBJ2-2; 7 bases align to TRBD2. V lost 9 bases and J lost 1; bases outside the gene matches: 17. Germline V gives CDR1 LNHDA, CDR2 SQIVND (reference sequence). The CDR3 is 18 residues long. The variable domain in full, with the rest retrieved from reference TRBV19 and TRBJ2-2, is DGGITQSPKYLFRKEGQNVTLSCEQNLNHDAMYWYRQDPGQGLRLIYYSQIVNDFQKGDIAEGYSVSREKKESFPLTVTSAQKNPTAFYLCASRGKSGTTKNTGELFFGEGSRLTVL.

The chain has TRBV9 and TRBJ2-2, with TRBD1 matching over 9 bases. Germline CDR1 reads SGDLS; CDR2 reads YYNGEE. V shed 4 bases and J 0 bases; nucleotides not matched to a gene: 4. The length of the CDR3 is 16 residues. CDR3 DNA: TGTGCCAGCAGCACCCGACAGGGGGCGAACACCGGGGAGCTGTTTTTT. Translation: CASSTRQGANTGELFF.

This chain joins TRBV20-1 and TRBJ2-1; TRBD2 agrees at 11 bases. CDR1 DFQATT and CDR2 SNEGSKA come from the germline V gene (reference sequence). CDR3 size: 16 residues. The V and J ends lost 3 bases and 2 bases, in that order; junction bases with no gene match: 6. The CDR3 DNA is TGCAGTGCTAGTTGGATTAGCGGGGGGGCCTACAATGAGCAGTTCTTC. Translating gives CSASWISGGAYNEQFF.

This chain links TRBV18 with TRBJ2-7; 7 bases map to TRBD1. The length of the CDR3 is 15 residues. J lost 5 bases, V lost 3 bases, and 10 bases had no gene match. Germline CDR1 is KGHSH and CDR2 is LQKENI. The CDR3 sequence: CASSPEYRGSDEQYF. In nucleotides, the CDR3 is TGTGCCAGCTCACCGGAGTACAGGGGTTCAGACGAGCAGTACTTC.

The chain employs TRBV6-1 and TRBJ1-2; a possible D gene is TRBD1 (6 bases). The CDR3 length is 12 residues. Germline CDR1 and CDR2: MNHNS and SASEGT. The V end lost 1 base, the J end lost 6 bases, and 6 bases lay between the germline ends. This CDR3 is CASSEDRDGYTF. Here the CDR3 DNA reads TGTGCCAGCAGTGAAGACAGGGATGGCTACACCTTC.

CDR3 bases: TGTGCCAGTAGTATAGCGGCAGGGAGCTACAATGAGCAGTTCTTC. Translated: CASSIAAGSYNEQFF. The rearrangement uses TRBV19 and TRBJ2-1; D is tentatively TRBD1 or TRBD2 (5 bases each). Trimming stripped 1 base from V and 3 bases from J, with 10 bases between. CDR1 and CDR2 from the germline V gene are LNHDA and SQIVND (reference sequence). The length of the CDR3 is 15 residues.

This clone was counted once. The rearrangement links TRBV18 to TRBJ1-4, with D possibly being TRBD1 (5 bases). The CDR3 is 15 residues long. V lost 1 base to trimming and J lost 3 bases, with 9 bases between them. The germline gives CDR1 KGHSH, CDR2 LQKENI. The CDR3 DNA reads as TGTGCCAGCTCACCACGGCAGGGCTCTAATGAAAAACTGTTTTTT. Translating gives CASSPRQGSNEKLFF.

The table lists this clone with a few counts. The chain links TRBV5-4 to TRBJ1-3; 7 bases map to TRBD1. The CDR3 spans 14 residues. The junction had 4 bases not matched to a gene; V was cut back by 5 bases and J by 2 bases. Germline CDR1 reads SGHNT; CDR2 reads YYREEE (reference sequence). The CDR3 region has the DNA TGTGCCAGCAGACCCGGGACAGCTGGAAACACCATATATTTT. This gives the protein CASRPGTAGNTIYF.

This clone was counted only a few times. The chain has TRBV7-2 and TRBJ2-1, with TRBD1 matching over 9 bases. Germline CDR1 SGHTA, CDR2 FQGNSA. Germline trimming cut 1 base from V and 6 bases from J; bases unmatched to any gene: 1. CDR3 length: 14 amino acids. This CDR3 reads CASSLVTGGNEQFF. The CDR3, as DNA: TGTGCCAGCAGCTTAGTGACAGGGGGCAATGAGCAGTTCTTC.

In this sample, this clone turned up once. This chain joins TRBV5-1 and TRBJ1-1; D gene unclear. The CDR3 contains 15 residues. Germline CDR1 is SGHRS and CDR2 is YFSETQ. V was shortened by 4 bases and J by 1 base, with 14 bases between the two germline ends. The CDR3 DNA reads as TGCGCCAGCAGCAACGCAGGACGGACGAACACTGAAGCTTTCTTT. It specifies CASSNAGRTNTEAFF. Full variable domain (remainder filled in from reference TRBV5-1 and TRBJ1-1): KAGVTQTPRYLIKTRGQQVTLSCSPISGHRSVSWYQQTPGQGLQFLFEYFSETQRNKGNFPGRFSGRQFSNSRSEMNVSTLELGDSALYLCASSNAGRTNTEAFFGQGTRLTVV.

The chain employs TRBV5-1 and TRBJ1-1; D is possibly TRBD1 (6 bases). With 0 bases removed from V and 1 base from J, the gap between germline ends came to 10 bases. The germline CDR1 and CDR2 sequences are SGHRS and YFSETQ. This CDR3 is 15 amino acids long. For the CDR3, the DNA is TGCGCCAGCAGCTTGGAGGGGGGCTGGAACACTGAAGCTTTCTTT. Amino acids: CASSLEGGWNTEAFF. The entire variable domain, with the rest obtained from reference TRBV5-1 and TRBJ1-1, is as follows: KAGVTQTPRYLIKTRGQQVTLSCSPISGHRSVSWYQQTPGQGLQFLFEYFSETQRNKGNFPGRFSGRQFSNSRSEMNVSTLELGDSALYLCASSLEGGWNTEAFFGQGTRLTVV.

The rearrangement joins TRBV19 to TRBJ1-3; D might be TRBD1 (5 bases). The V end was cut by 5 bases, the J end by 0 bases, with 11 bases between. The CDR3 extends over 15 amino acids. Looked up from germline, CDR1 is LNHDA and CDR2 is SQIVND (reference sequence). CDR3 DNA: TGTGCCAGTAGTGTGGACAAAACCTCTGGAAACACCATATATTTT. Translating it yields CASSVDKTSGNTIYF.

This chain links TRBV7-9 with TRBJ2-1; TRBD2 matches 9 bases. Looked up from germline, CDR1 is SEHNR and CDR2 is FQNEAQ (reference sequence). The J segment lost 9 bases and the V segment lost 1 base, leaving 1 base of the junction unmatched. CDR3 length equals 13 residues. The CDR3 sequence: CASSLGAGGEQFF. The CDR3, as DNA: TGTGCCAGCAGCTTAGGAGCGGGGGGTGAGCAGTTCTTC.

The chain links TRBV27 to TRBJ2-3, with D hard to call. Between the trimmed V and J ends, which lost 5 bases and 0 bases, there was a span of 15 bases. Per germline, CDR1 MNHEY and CDR2 SMNVEV (reference sequence). There are 16 residues in the CDR3. The CDR3 protein is CASSPFGKASTDTQYF. The CDR3 coding sequence is TGTGCCAGCAGTCCCTTTGGCAAAGCTAGCACAGATACGCAGTATTTT.

CDR3 sequence: CASSEGKEPLHF. The CDR3 DNA reads as TGTGCCAGCAGTGAGGGGAAGGAACCCCTCCACTTT. This sequence joins TRBV6-1 and TRBJ1-6; D ambiguous. Germline CDR1 and CDR2: MNHNS and SASEGT. The CDR3 consists of 12 residues. V lost 3 bases, J lost 12 bases, and 9 bases lay in between.

The rearrangement uses TRBV5-1 and TRBJ1-1, with 8 bases matching TRBD1. V dropped 4 bases and J dropped 1; count of bases not matched to a gene: 6. Germline CDR1 reads SGHRS; CDR2 reads YFSETQ. There are 15 residues in the CDR3. CDR3 bases: TGCGCCAGCAGCCCCGGACAGGGTTGGAACACTGAAGCTTTCTTT. It specifies CASSPGQGWNTEAFF.

The sample holds one count of this clone. The rearrangement uses TRBV18 and TRBJ1-2; no firm D call. Looked up from germline, CDR1 is KGHSH and CDR2 is LQKENI. V was shortened by 4 bases and J by 2 bases, with 11 bases between the two germline ends. There are 14 residues in the CDR3. CDR3 protein: CASSRNSRNYGYTF. CDR3 bases: TGTGCCAGCTCACGCAACAGTAGAAACTATGGCTACACCTTC.

The J gene is TRBJ1-2, the V gene TRBV4-1; TRBD1 aligns across 9 bases. The CDR3 is 14 residues long. From germline, CDR1 is MGHRA and CDR2 YSYEKL. Germline trimming cut 1 base from V and 3 bases from J; bases unmatched to any gene: 0. This CDR3 reads CASSQGTGDYGYTF. CDR3 in DNA: TGCGCCAGCAGCCAAGGGACAGGGGACTATGGCTACACCTTC.

The chain uses TRBV19 and TRBJ1-5; the D is unclear. This CDR3 comprises 15 residues. Germline V gene sequence: CDR1 LNHDA, CDR2 SQIVND (reference sequence). Between the trimmed V and J ends, which lost 2 bases and 0 bases, there was a span of 8 bases. The CDR3 loop is CASSIKGYSNQPQHF. In DNA, the CDR3 is TGTGCCAGTAGTATAAAGGGCTATAGCAATCAGCCCCAGCATTTT.